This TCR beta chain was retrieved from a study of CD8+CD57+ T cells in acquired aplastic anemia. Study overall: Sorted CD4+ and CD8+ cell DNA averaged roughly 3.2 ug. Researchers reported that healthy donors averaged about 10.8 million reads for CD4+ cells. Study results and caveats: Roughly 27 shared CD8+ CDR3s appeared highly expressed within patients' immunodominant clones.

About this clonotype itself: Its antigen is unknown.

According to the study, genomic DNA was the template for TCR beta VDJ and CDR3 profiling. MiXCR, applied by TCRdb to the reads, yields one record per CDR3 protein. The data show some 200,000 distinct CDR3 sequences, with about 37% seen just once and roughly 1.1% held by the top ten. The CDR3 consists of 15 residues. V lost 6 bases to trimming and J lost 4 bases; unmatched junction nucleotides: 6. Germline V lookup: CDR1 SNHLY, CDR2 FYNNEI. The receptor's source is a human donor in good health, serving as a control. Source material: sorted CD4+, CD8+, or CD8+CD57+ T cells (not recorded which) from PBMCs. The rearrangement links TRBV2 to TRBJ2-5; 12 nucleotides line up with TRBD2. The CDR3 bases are TGTGCCAGCAGGACTAGCGGGAGTTTAGCAGAGACCCAGTACTTC. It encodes CASRTSGSLAETQYF.